Sequencing of this TCR beta chain was carried out in a study of T cell changes during pregnancy in multiple sclerosis. Germline values: CDR1 SGHTA, CDR2 FQGNSA. Between the trimmed V and J ends, which lost 5 bases and 6 bases, there was a span of 7 bases. The CDR3 is made up of 12 amino acids. TCRdb's copy holds only in-frame clones and misses some; the assay was immunoSEQ multiplex PCR. The sample has 35,000 to 45,000 clones; around nine tenths are singletons. The sequenced sample was CD8+ T cells from peripheral blood mononuclear cells, obtained in the first trimester of pregnancy. The sequence was obtained from a female donor with multiple sclerosis, enrolled in a pregnancy study. This chain uses TRBV7-2 with TRBJ2-2; D unclear. The CDR3 protein is CASSRGSGELFF. The CDR3 nucleotides read TGTGCCAGCAGCCGAGGTTCCGGGGAGCTGTTTTTT.